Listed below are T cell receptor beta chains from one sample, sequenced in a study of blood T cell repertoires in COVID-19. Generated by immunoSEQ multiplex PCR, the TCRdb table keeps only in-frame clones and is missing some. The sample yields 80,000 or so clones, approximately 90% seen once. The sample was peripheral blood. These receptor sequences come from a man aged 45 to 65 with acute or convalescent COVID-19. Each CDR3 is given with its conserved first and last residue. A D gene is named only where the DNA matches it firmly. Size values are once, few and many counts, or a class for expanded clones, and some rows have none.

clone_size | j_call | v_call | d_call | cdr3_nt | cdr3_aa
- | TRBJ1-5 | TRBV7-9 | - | TGTGCCAGCAGCCTGCAGGGTGACGGCAATCAGCCCCAGCATTTT | CASSLQGDGNQPQHF
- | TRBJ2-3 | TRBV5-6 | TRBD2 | TGTGCCAGCAGCTTGGGACCGGGACTAGGAGGAGATACGCAGTATTTT | CASSLGPGLGGDTQYF
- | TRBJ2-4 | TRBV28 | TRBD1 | TGTGCCAGCAGTCCTACCGGGACAGGGAAAACAAACATTCAGTACTTC | CASSPTGTGKTNIQYF
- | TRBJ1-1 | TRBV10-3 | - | TGTGCCATCAGTGAGTCTGACTCAACTGAAGCTTTCTTT | CAISESDSTEAFF
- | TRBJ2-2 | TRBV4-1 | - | TGCGCCAGCAGCCCAGTCTTTCCAAGCGGAAACACCGGGGAGCTGTTTTTT | CASSPVFPSGNTGELFF
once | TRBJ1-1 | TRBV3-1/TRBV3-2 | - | TGTGCCAGCAGGGGAGGCACTGAAGCTTTCTTT | CASRGGTEAFF
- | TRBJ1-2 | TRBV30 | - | TGTGCCTGGACCCCCAGGATCCAGGGGGGCTACACCTTC | CAWTPRIQGGYTF
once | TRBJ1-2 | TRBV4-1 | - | TGCGCCAGCAGCCCTGACCCCGACACATCTCTCGGCTACACCTTC | CASSPDPDTSLGYTF
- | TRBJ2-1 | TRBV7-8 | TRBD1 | TGTGCCAGCAGCCTTCGACCCGGGACAGGTATGTTCAATGAGCAGTTCTTC | CASSLRPGTGMFNEQFF
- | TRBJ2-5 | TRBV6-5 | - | TGTGCCAGCGCCCGTGGACCAGGGGAGACCCAGTACTTC | CASARGPGETQYF
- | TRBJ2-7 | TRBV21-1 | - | TGTGCCAGCAGCACCCGTTTAACTCGATCTAAGCAGTACTTC | CASSTRLTRSKQYF
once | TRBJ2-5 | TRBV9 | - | TGTGCCAGCAGCCCCAGGGCCGGGTCTAGTCAAGAGACCCAGTACTTC | CASSPRAGSSQETQYF
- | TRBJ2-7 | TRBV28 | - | TGTGCCAGCAGTTTAGTAGACAGGTCCAGCTACGAGCAGTACTTC | CASSLVDRSSYEQYF
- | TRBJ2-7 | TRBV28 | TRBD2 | TGTGCCAGCAGTTTATTCCTAGCGGGAACTCCTAGAAACGAGCAGTACTTC | CASSLFLAGTPRNEQYF
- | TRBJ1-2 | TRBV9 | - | TGTGCCAGCAGCGTAGGTAGAGGGCCCTTGGCTTATGTTTTGGATGGCTACACCTTC | CASSVGRGPLAYVLDGYTF
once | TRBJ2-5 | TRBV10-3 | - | TGTGCCATCAGTGAGTCGGGCAGGGCCGGAGAGACCCAGTACTTC | CAISESGRAGETQYF
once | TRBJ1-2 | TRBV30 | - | TGTGCCTGGAGTGTAAGGGCAGGGAATGGCTACACCTTC | CAWSVRAGNGYTF
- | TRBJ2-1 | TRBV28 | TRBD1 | TGTGCCAGCACCCGGGGGACAGGGCCCTACAATGAGCAGTTCTTC | CASTRGTGPYNEQFF
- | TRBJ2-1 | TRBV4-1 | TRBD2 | TGCGCCAGCAGCCCAATATCTAGCGGGGGGGCCAGTGAGCAGTTCTTC | CASSPISSGGASEQFF
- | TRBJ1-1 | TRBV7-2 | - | TGTGCCAGCAGCTTGCAGGGGAACACTGAAGCTTTCTTT | CASSLQGNTEAFF
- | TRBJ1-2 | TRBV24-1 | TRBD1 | TGTGCCACCAGTGAGTCTGAACCCTTCCAGGGGGACTATGGCTACACCTTC | CATSESEPFQGDYGYTF
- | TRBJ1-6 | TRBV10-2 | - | TGCGCCAGCAGTGCCATTTCAGGGGTTTCCTATAATTCACCCCTCCACTTT | CASSAISGVSYNSPLHF
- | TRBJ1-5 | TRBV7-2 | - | TGTGCCAGCAGCCATCCAGGTCAGCCCCAGCATTTT | CASSHPGQPQHF
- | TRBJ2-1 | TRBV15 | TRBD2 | TGTGCCACCAGCAGAGGGCTCAATCTAGCGGGAGGGCCGGTATTTGACAATGAGCAGTTCTTC | CATSRGLNLAGGPVFDNEQFF
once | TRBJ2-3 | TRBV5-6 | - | TGTGCCAGCAGCTTGACCGAGCCGGGAGTCACAGATACGCAGTATTTT | CASSLTEPGVTDTQYF
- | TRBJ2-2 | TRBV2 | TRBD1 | TGTGCCAGCACCCTGAGGACAGGGGCCGGGGAGCTGTTTTTT | CASTLRTGAGELFF
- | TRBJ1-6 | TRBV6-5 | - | TGTGCCAGCACCAACGGACACCGTAATTCACCCCTCCACTTT | CASTNGHRNSPLHF
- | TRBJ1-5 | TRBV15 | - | TGTGCCACCAGCAGGGAGAAGGCAGGGAATAGCAATCAGCCCCAGCATTTT | CATSREKAGNSNQPQHF
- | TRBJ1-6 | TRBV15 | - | TGTGCCACCAGCAGAGAGCAGGGAAATTCACCCCTCCACTTT | CATSREQGNSPLHF
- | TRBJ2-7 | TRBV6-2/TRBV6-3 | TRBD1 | TGTGCCAGCAGTACGACAGGGAACTCCTACGAGCAGTACTTC | CASSTTGNSYEQYF
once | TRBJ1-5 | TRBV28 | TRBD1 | TGTGCCAGCACCACTACAGGGGGTCAGCCCCAGCATTTT | CASTTTGGQPQHF
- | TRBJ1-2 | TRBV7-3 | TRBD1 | TGTGCCAGCAGCTTAACCGGAGCAGGGGGAGATGGCTACACCTTC | CASSLTGAGGDGYTF
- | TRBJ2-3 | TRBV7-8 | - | TGTGCCAGCAGCTTCGGAACCAGACTAGGGGAAGGTACGCAGTATTTT | CASSFGTRLGEGTQYF
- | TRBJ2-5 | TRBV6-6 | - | TGTGCCAGCAGTTACGGAGGGGCCTTGTACCAAGAGACCCAGTACTTC | CASSYGGALYQETQYF
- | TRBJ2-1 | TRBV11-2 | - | TGTGCCAGCAGCGGGGACACCTCCTACAATGAGCAGTTCTTC | CASSGDTSYNEQFF
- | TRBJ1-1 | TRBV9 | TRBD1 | TGTGCCAGCAGCGTAGGTACGGCAGGGGGAGAAGCTTTCTTT | CASSVGTAGGEAFF
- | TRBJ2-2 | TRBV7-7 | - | TGTGCCAGCAGCCAGCGACAGGCCGGGGAGCTGTTTTTT | CASSQRQAGELFF
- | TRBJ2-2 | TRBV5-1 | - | TGCGCCAGCAGCTCCCGGGACACCGGGGAGCTGTTTTTT | CASSSRDTGELFF
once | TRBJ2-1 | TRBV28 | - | TGTGCCAGCAGCCGAGACAGGGACTTTACCAACAATGAGCAGTTCTTC | CASSRDRDFTNNEQFF
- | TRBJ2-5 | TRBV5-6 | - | TGTGCCAGCTCCGTGGGAGGGGGAGAGACCCAGTACTTC | CASSVGGGETQYF
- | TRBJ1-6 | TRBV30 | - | TGTGCCTTCGACATAGCGGTGGAAAATTCACCCCTCCACTTT | CAFDIAVENSPLHF
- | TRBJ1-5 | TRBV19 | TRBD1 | TGTGCCAGTAGACAGGGGCGCCGCTTAAGCGAGCCCCAGCATTTT | CASRQGRRLSEPQHF
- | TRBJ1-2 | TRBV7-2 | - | TGTGCCAGCAGCTTAGTGGCGGGGCCTAACTATGGCTACACCTTC | CASSLVAGPNYGYTF
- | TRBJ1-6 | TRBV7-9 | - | TGTGCCAGCAGAAACGACAGGCCTTATAATTCACCCCTCCACTTT | CASRNDRPYNSPLHF
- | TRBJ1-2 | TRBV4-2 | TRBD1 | TGTGCCAGCAGCCAAGCGGCCCGACAGGGATCCTATGGCTACACCTTC | CASSQAARQGSYGYTF
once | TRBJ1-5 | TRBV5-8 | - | TGTGCCAGCAGCTACACCTACGGGTTCTATAGCAATCAGCCCCAGCATTTT | CASSYTYGFYSNQPQHF
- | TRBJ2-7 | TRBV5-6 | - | TGTGCCAGCAGCTTGCTGGGGGCGAGGGAGCAGTACTTC | CASSLLGAREQYF
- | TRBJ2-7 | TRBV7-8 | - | TGTGCCAGCAGTTACCTCACAGGACCGCCATACGAGCAGTACTTC | CASSYLTGPPYEQYF
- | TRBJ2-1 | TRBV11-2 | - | TGTGCCAGCAGCTTCGGAGGTTGGGGGGACGAGCAGTTCTTC | CASSFGGWGDEQFF
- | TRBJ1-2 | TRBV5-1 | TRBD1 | TGCGCCAGCACCTCCGGGACAGGGTATGGCTACACCTTC | CASTSGTGYGYTF
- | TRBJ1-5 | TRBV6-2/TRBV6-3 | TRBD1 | TGTGCCAGCAGTTGGGGTACAGGGGGCAATCAGCCCCAGCATTTT | CASSWGTGGNQPQHF
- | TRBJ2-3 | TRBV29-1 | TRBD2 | TGCAGCGTTGAAAAAGCGGGGGGCCCCGATACGCAGTATTTT | CSVEKAGGPDTQYF
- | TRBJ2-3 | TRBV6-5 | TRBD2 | TGTGCCAGCAAGCGAGCGGGGGGGATGTATACGCAGTATTTT | CASKRAGGMYTQYF
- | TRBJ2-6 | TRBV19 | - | TGTGCCAGTAGCCCGAGCTCTGGGGCCAACGTCCTGACTTTC | CASSPSSGANVLTF